Listed here are 5 T cell receptor beta chains from one sample, sequenced in a study of shared clonotypes between healthy human individuals. Clones were sequenced by immunoSEQ multiplex PCR, and TCRdb holds only the in-frame ones, with some missing. The sample records 2 million to 2.5 million clones, more than 90% being singletons. Sequencing was performed on naive CD4+ T cells sorted from blood. Subset specified: CD45RA+ positively selected. These receptors originate from a man aged 18-30 years in good health.

The chain carries TRBV5-6 and TRBJ1-4, with D possibly TRBD1 on 5 matching bases. V dropped 7 bases and J dropped 5 bases, with 9 bases sitting between them. CDR1 is SGHDT and CDR2 is YYEEEE in the germline V gene. This CDR3 contains 12 residues. The DNA of the CDR3 is TGTGCCAGCCAGGAGGGGAATGAAAAACTGTTTTTT. As protein: CASQEGNEKLFF. Full variable domain (outside the CDR3, taken from reference TRBV5-6 and TRBJ1-4): DAGVTQSPTHLIKTRGQQVTLRCSPKSGHDTVSWYQQALGQGPQFIFQYYEEEERQRGNFPDRFSGHQFPNYSSELNVNALLLGDSALYLCASQEGNEKLFFGSGTQLSVL.

The chain carries TRBV5-1 and TRBJ1-1; D gene ambiguous. Germline CDR1 is SGHRS and CDR2 is YFSETQ. The CDR3 covers 12 residues. V was shortened by 4 bases and J by 6 bases, with 10 bases between the two germline ends. The CDR3 DNA sequence: TGCGCCAGCAGCCTGAACTCGGCTGAAGCTTTCTTT. It codes for CASSLNSAEAFF.

The V and J genes are TRBV30 and TRBJ2-7; possibly TRBD1 or TRBD2 for D (5 bases each). CDR3 size: 15 residues. V was pared by 3 bases and J by 2 bases, with 17 bases between. CDR1 and CDR2 from the germline V gene are GTSNPN and SVGIG (reference sequence). The CDR3 protein is CAWRSRGRSTYEQYF. Here the CDR3 DNA reads TGTGCCTGGAGGTCTCGGGGCAGGTCCACCTACGAGCAGTACTTC. The whole variable domain, remainder taken from reference TRBV30 and TRBJ2-7, is SQTIHQWPATLVQPVGSPLSLECTVEGTSNPNLYWYRQAAGRGLQLLFYSVGIGQISSEVPQNLSASRPQDRQFILSSKKLLLSDSGFYLCAWRSRGRSTYEQYFGPGTRLTVT.

This clone has just one count. The genes are TRBV4-1 and TRBJ2-2, with 9 bases lining up with TRBD2. This CDR3 has 16 amino acids. Trimming cost V 4 bases and J 4 bases; bases outside gene matches: 7. Germline CDR1 reads MGHRA; CDR2 reads YSYEKL. CDR3 amino acids: CASSPVAGVSTGELFF. The DNA of the CDR3 is TGCGCCAGCAGCCCAGTAGCGGGAGTGAGCACCGGGGAGCTGTTTTTT.

The chain uses TRBV6-1 and TRBJ1-5, with D perhaps TRBD1 (6 bases). The length of the CDR3 is 14 residues. V dropped 10 bases and J dropped 0 bases, with 13 bases sitting between them. Germline V gene data show CDR1 as MNHNS and CDR2 as SASEGT. Written as DNA, the CDR3 is TGTGCCACGGCAGGGGCAGATAGCAATCAGCCCCAGCATTTT. The encoded protein is CATAGADSNQPQHF.